These T cell receptor beta chains were read from a single sample in a study of shared clonotypes between healthy human individuals. The table came from immunoSEQ multiplex PCR; TCRdb's copy has only in-frame clones and leaves some out. The data contain about 650,000 clones, 95% to 96% of them seen just once; the ten biggest clones take up about 0.11%. The sequencing sample was made of naive CD8+ T cells sorted from blood. These receptor sequences come from a woman in her thirties in good health. The conserved cysteine and the conserved F or W are not part of the CDR3 here. Each record gives: V gene, J gene, CDR3 protein.

>TRBV19|TRBJ2-1
ASSPKKGRAYNEQF
>TRBV13|TRBJ2-2
ASSSAGTSGKYTGELF
>TRBV27|TRBJ2-7
ASRENWTRDEQY
>TRBV27|TRBJ2-1
ASSPSSGGEQF
>TRBV28|TRBJ2-2
ASSSWGLAGEKIANTGELF
>TRBV2|TRBJ2-7
ASSWDSYEQY
>TRBV5-6|TRBJ2-7
ASSRPGGYEQY
>TRBV2|TRBJ2-1
ASRPPERERDEQF
>TRBV27|TRBJ2-7
ASSPEGQWNYEQY
>TRBV7-9|TRBJ2-7
ASSLADWGYEQY
>TRBV30|TRBJ1-5
AWSGNIRGLAQPQH
>TRBV5-1|TRBJ2-2
ASSKGQFANTGELF
>TRBV7-6|TRBJ1-2
ASSDRGLDYGYT
>TRBV28|TRBJ1-5
ANQGWGGAQH